The entry below describes one TCR beta chain. In the study's own analysis: Nucleated cell counts were estimated from reference gene primer amplification. Using immunoSEQ multiplex PCR, the repertoire was profiled, and TCRdb retains in-frame clones only, with some absent. From that table come the V and J calls and clone size; the DNA was used to work out D and trimming. The table includes 65,000 to 90,000 clones, about 91% detected once. The data were obtained in a study of blood T cell repertoires in COVID-19. The overall study: COVID-19 samples from acute and convalescent phases originated in the United States, Italy and Spain. Nucleic acid was either cDNA or gDNA, and it came from T cells, B-cell-depleted T cells, or PBMCs.

Germline V lookup: CDR1 SGHDT, CDR2 YYEEEE. This CDR3 has 15 residues. Trimming removed 4 bases from V and 5 bases from J; junction bases left unmatched: 9. The chain is built from TRBV5-6 and TRBJ1-1; 9 nucleotides align to TRBD1. Sequencing was carried out using peripheral blood. The TCR originated in a woman of 80 years or more with acute or convalescent COVID-19. This chain's CDR3 is CASSPFRTGETEAFF. CDR3 in DNA: TGTGCCAGCAGCCCCTTTCGGACAGGGGAGACTGAAGCTTTCTTT.